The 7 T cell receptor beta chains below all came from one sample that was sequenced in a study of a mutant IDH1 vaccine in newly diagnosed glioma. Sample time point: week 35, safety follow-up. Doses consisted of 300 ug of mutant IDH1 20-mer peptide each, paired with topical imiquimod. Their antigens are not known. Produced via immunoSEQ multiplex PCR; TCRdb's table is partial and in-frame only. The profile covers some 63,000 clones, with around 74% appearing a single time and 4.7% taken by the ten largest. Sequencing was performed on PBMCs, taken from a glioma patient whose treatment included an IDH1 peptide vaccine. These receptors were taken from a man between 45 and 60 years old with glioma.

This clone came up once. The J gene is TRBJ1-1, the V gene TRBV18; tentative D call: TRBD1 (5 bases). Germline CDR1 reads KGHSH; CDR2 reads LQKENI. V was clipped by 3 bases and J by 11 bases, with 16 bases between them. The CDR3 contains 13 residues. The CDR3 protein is CASSPGTDPGAFF. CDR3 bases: TGTGCCAGCTCACCCGGGACCGACCCGGGGGCTTTCTTT.

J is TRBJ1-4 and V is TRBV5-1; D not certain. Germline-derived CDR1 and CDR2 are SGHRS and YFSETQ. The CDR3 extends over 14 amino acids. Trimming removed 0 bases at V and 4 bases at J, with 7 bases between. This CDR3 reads CASSLGQYNEKLFF. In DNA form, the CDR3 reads TGCGCCAGCAGCTTGGGTCAGTATAATGAAAAACTGTTTTTT.

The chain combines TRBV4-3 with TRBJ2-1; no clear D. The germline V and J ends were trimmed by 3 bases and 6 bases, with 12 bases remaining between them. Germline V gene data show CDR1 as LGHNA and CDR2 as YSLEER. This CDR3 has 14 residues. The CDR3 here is CASSHPGQFNEQFF. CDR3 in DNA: TGCGCCAGCAGCCACCCCGGGCAGTTCAATGAGCAGTTCTTC.

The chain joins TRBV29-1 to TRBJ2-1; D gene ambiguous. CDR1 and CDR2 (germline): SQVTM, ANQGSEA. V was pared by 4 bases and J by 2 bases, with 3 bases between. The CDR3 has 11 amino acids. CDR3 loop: CSVAPYNEQFF. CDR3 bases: TGCAGCGTTGCCCCCTACAATGAGCAGTTCTTC.

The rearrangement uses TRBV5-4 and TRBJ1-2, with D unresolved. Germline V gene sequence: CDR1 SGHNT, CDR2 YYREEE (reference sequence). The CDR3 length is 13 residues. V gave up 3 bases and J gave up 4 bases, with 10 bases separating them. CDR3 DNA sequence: TGTGCCAGCAGCTCGGACGGGGTCTATGGCTACACCTTC. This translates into CASSSDGVYGYTF. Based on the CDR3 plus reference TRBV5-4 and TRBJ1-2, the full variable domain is ETGVTQSPTHLIKTRGQQVTLRCSSQSGHNTVSWYQQALGQGPQFIFQYYREEENGRGNFPPRFSGLQFPNYSSELNVNALELDDSALYLCASSSDGVYGYTFGSGTRLTVV.

Here the CDR3 DNA reads TGTGCCAGCACCTCGGGAAGGGGACAGCCCCAGCATTTT. Its protein is CASTSGRGQPQHF. V gene TRBV2 combines with J gene TRBJ1-5; possible D gene TRBD1, 5 bases. V lost 7 bases and J 7 bases, leaving 14 bases between the germline ends. The CDR3 is made up of 13 amino acids. Per the germline V gene, CDR1 is SNHLY and CDR2 is FYNNEI.

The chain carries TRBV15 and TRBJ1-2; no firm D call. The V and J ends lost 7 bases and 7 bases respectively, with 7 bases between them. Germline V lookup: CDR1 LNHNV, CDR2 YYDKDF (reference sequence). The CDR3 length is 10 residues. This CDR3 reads CATKGVGYTF. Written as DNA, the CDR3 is TGTGCCACCAAAGGTGTTGGCTACACCTTC.